Listed here is a single T cell receptor (beta chain). The CDR3 length is 13 residues. Between the trimmed V and J ends, which lost 2 bases and 6 bases, there was a span of 10 bases. Germline V CDR1 and CDR2: SEHNR, FQNEAQ (reference sequence). The data were obtained in a study of blood T cell repertoires in COVID-19. The overall study: The cDNA or gDNA used as material had been derived from T cells, B-cell-depleted T cells, or PBMCs.

Under the authors' procedure: Estimates of nucleated cell counts were drawn from the amplification of reference gene primers. Libraries were prepared by immunoSEQ multiplex PCR; TCRdb keeps only in-frame clonotypes and omits some of them. V and J calls and clone size are given by that table; D and trimming were obtained from the DNA. The sample lists some 300,000 clones; 87% were seen once. What was sequenced was peripheral blood. This TCR came from a man younger than 35 with active or convalescent COVID-19. J is TRBJ1-2 and V is TRBV7-9, with D hard to call. CDR3 sequence reads: CASSLQAPDGYTF. DNA for the CDR3: TGTGCCAGCAGCTTACAGGCTCCGGATGGCTACACCTTC.